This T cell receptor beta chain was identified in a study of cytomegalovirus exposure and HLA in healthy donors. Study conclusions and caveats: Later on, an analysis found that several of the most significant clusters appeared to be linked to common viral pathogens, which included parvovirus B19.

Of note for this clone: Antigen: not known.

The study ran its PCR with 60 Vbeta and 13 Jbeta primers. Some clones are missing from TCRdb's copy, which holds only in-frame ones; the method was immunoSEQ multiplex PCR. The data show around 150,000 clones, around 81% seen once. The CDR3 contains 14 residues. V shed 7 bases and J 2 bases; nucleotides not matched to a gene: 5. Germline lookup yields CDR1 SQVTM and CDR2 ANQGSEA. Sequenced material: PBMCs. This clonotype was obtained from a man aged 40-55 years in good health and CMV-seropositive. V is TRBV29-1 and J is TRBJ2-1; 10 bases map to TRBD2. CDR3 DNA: TGCAGCGCCGTAGCGGGAGGCACCTACAATGAGCAGTTCTTC. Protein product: CSAVAGGTYNEQFF.